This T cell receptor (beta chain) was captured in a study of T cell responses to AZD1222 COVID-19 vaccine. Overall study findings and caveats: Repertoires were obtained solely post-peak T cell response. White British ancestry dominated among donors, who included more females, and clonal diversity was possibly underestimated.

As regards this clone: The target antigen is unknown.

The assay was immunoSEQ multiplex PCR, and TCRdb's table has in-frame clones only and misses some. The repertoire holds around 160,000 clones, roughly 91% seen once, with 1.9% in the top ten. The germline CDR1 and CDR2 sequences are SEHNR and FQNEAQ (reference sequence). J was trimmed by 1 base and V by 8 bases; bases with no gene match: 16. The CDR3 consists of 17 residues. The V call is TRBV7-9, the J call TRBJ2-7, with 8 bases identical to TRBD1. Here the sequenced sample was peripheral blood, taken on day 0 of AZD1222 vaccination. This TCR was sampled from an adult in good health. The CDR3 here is CASGRAGGTRLSYEQYF. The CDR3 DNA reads TGTGCCAGCGGAAGGGCAGGGGGCACTCGGTTATCCTACGAGCAGTACTTC.